This T cell receptor beta chain was retrieved from a study of response to subunit inactivated influenza vaccine. TCRdb used MiXCR to reprocess the RT-PCR reads, holding one entry per CDR3 protein. The sample records about 540,000 distinct CDR3 sequences, 20% to 25% being singletons. CDR1 and CDR2 from the germline V gene are SEHNR and FQNEAQ (reference sequence). V trimming: 7 bases; J trimming: 4 bases; junction bases outside the gene matches: 6. CDR3 size: 13 residues. This same sample was also taken into another study, of T cells expressing NK-cell markers. From that study: As the method of synthesis, 5'RACE template switching with UMIs yielded TCR beta cDNA. Only alpha-beta TCR T cells were sorted in several experiments, using an anti-gamma-delta TCR antibody. Four donors showed these clonotypes also leading the CD3+CD56-NKG2C+ fraction. Whether expanded NKG2C+ T cell clones recognized HCMV stayed uncertain.

This chain links TRBV7-9 with TRBJ1-1, with TRBD1 identical over 7 bases. Sequenced material: CD4+ T cells sorted from PBMCs, taken 11 to 12 days after vaccination. The sequence was collected from a man in his forties or fifties who received an inactivated influenza vaccine. As DNA, the CDR3 is TGTGCCAGCACTCAAGGGGGCACCACTGAAGCTTTCTTT. The encoded protein is CASTQGGTTEAFF. The whole variable domain, remainder taken from reference TRBV7-9 and TRBJ1-1, is DTGVSQNPRHKITKRGQNVTFRCDPISEHNRLYWYRQTLGQGPEFLTYFQNEAQLEKSRLLSDRFSAERPKGSFSTLEIQRTEQGDSAMYLCASTQGGTTEAFFGQGTRLTVV.